The rows below give T cell receptor beta chains drawn from one sample of a study of T-cell reconstitution after alpha-beta-depleted transplantation in children. TCRdb reprocessed the PCR reads via MiXCR and lists one record per CDR3 protein. The table has hundreds of thousands of distinct CDR3 sequences, around 9.5% seen once. Sample: PBMCs from the stem cell graft donor, taken from the stem cell graft. These receptors all stem from a human donor who donated a stem cell graft to a child with acute lymphoblastic leukemia. Both conserved end residues are part of each CDR3. D genes are given only for firm matches. Clone size is not always given. Where it is, it says once, few, many or a class for expanded clones.

cdr3_aa	cdr3_nt	d_call	v_call	j_call	clone_size
CASSPQSGYYEQYF	TGTGCCAGCTCACCACAGTCAGGATACTACGAGCAGTACTTC	-	TRBV18	TRBJ2-7	-
CSVVPLGQGSNEQFF	TGCAGCGTTGTTCCTCTGGGACAGGGGTCTAATGAGCAGTTCTTC	TRBD1	TRBV29-1	TRBJ2-1	many
CASSGPGQVRNTEAFF	TGCGCCAGCAGCGGACCGGGACAGGTCAGGAACACTGAAGCTTTCTTT	TRBD1	TRBV5-1	TRBJ1-1	few
CASSLGTGGADTQYF	TGCGCCAGCAGCTTAGGGACAGGGGGTGCAGATACGCAGTATTTT	TRBD1	TRBV5-1	TRBJ2-3	many
CASSPVTGGHGNEQFF	TGTGCCAGCAGTCCCGTTACAGGGGGTCATGGCAATGAGCAGTTCTTC	TRBD1	TRBV2	TRBJ2-1	many
CSATALMGPKETQYF	TGCAGTGCTACCGCTTTGATGGGACCAAAAGAGACCCAGTACTTC	-	TRBV20-1	TRBJ2-5	-
CASSQGANTGELFF	TGTGCCAGCAGCCAGGGGGCGAACACCGGGGAGCTGTTTTTT	TRBD1	TRBV5-5	TRBJ2-2	few
CASSLELRGLAGDNEQFF	TGCGCCAGCAGCTTGGAACTAAGGGGACTAGCGGGAGACAATGAGCAGTTCTTC	TRBD2	TRBV5-1	TRBJ2-1	few
CASSLGTGGFYEQYF	TGTGCCAGCAGCCTGGGGACAGGGGGATTCTACGAGCAGTACTTC	TRBD1	TRBV5-6	TRBJ2-7	few
CASSYPQGTEYEQYF	TGTGCCAGCAGTTACCCACAGGGAACGGAGTACGAGCAGTACTTC	-	TRBV6-2/TRBV6-3	TRBJ2-7	-
CASTLGMAGGIGEQFF	TGTGCCAGCACCCTGGGCATGGCAGGGGGGATTGGGGAGCAGTTCTTC	-	TRBV7-2	TRBJ2-1	-
CATSDQTSFQETQYF	TGTGCCACCAGTGACCAGACTAGTTTCCAAGAGACCCAGTACTTC	-	TRBV24-1	TRBJ2-5	-
CASCHGQGMNTEAFF	TGTGCCAGCTGTCATGGACAGGGGATGAACACTGAAGCTTTCTTT	TRBD1	TRBV27	TRBJ1-1	few
CASSFKAGAGTQYF	TGTGCCAGCAGCTTTAAAGCGGGGGCGGGGACCCAGTACTTC	TRBD2	TRBV7-2	TRBJ2-5	many
CSARDFLIEETQYF	TGCAGTGCTAGAGATTTTCTGATTGAAGAGACCCAGTACTTC	-	TRBV20-1	TRBJ2-5	many
CASKDRGYQPQHF	TGTGCCAGCAAGGACAGGGGTTATCAGCCCCAGCATTTT	TRBD1	TRBV2	TRBJ1-5	few
CASSIPQRRYTEAFF	TGTGCCAGCAGCATCCCACAGCGGAGGTACACTGAAGCTTTCTTT	-	TRBV11-2	TRBJ1-1	few
CASSPRGGENQPQHF	TGTGCCAGCAGCCCGAGGGGAGGTGAGAATCAGCCCCAGCATTTT	-	TRBV7-9	TRBJ1-5	-
CASSIQEGADTQYF	TGTGCCAGCAGCATACAGGAGGGCGCAGATACGCAGTATTTT	-	TRBV12-3/TRBV12-4	TRBJ2-3	-
CASSLVPAGVVYEQYF	TGTGCCAGCAGCTTAGTCCCGGCGGGGGTAGTCTACGAGCAGTACTTC	TRBD2	TRBV7-2	TRBJ2-7	-
CASSQGQGRGVQYF	TGTGCCAGCAGCCAAGGACAGGGAAGGGGTGTGCAGTACTTC	TRBD1	TRBV12-3/TRBV12-4	TRBJ2-7	-
CASSPGLNTGELFF	TGTGCCAGCAGTCCGGGGCTGAACACCGGGGAGCTGTTTTTT	-	TRBV27	TRBJ2-2	many
CASSWGLSEQFF	TGCGCCAGCAGCTGGGGACTATCTGAGCAGTTCTTC	TRBD2	TRBV5-1	TRBJ2-1	-
CSAIQGAVDEKLFF	TGCAGTGCTATCCAGGGGGCGGTTGATGAAAAACTGTTTTTT	TRBD1	TRBV20-1	TRBJ1-4	many
CASSGPSYYNSPLHF	TGTGCCAGCAGTGGGCCCTCCTATTATAATTCACCCCTCCACTTT	-	TRBV28	TRBJ1-6	many
CASSLVDSGNSPLHF	TGTGCCAGCAGCCTAGTGGACAGCGGGAATTCACCCCTCCACTTT	-	TRBV14	TRBJ1-6	-
CSVEVGGFGYTF	TGCAGCGTTGAGGTTGGGGGCTTTGGCTACACCTTC	-	TRBV29-1	TRBJ1-2	many
CASSLAGASFYGYTF	TGTGCCAGCAGCTTGGCCGGGGCTTCCTTCTATGGCTACACCTTC	-	TRBV11-2	TRBJ1-2	-
CASSPYGGPSYNEQFF	TGTGCCAGCAGCCCATACGGAGGGCCCTCCTACAATGAGCAGTTCTTC	-	TRBV7-2	TRBJ2-1	many
CASSYGLGLGETQYF	TGTGCCAGCAGTTACGGACTTGGCCTCGGGGAGACCCAGTACTTC	-	TRBV6-2/TRBV6-3	TRBJ2-5	-
CATSDGQASYNEQFF	TGTGCCACCAGTGACGGACAGGCCTCCTACAATGAGCAGTTCTTC	TRBD1	TRBV24-1	TRBJ2-1	-
CASRTGTMNTEAFF	TGTGCCAGCAGGACCGGGACAATGAACACTGAAGCTTTCTTT	-	TRBV6-1	TRBJ1-1	once
CASSTRGPGGGSGNTIYF	TGTGCCAGCAGTACCCGAGGGCCAGGGGGAGGCTCTGGAAACACCATATATTTT	TRBD1	TRBV6-5	TRBJ1-3	-
CATEGGENQPQHF	TGTGCCACCGAAGGGGGGGAGAATCAGCCCCAGCATTTT	-	TRBV19	TRBJ1-5	-
CATSRETEHYGYTF	TGTGCCACCAGCAGAGAGACGGAACACTATGGCTACACCTTC	-	TRBV15	TRBJ1-2	few
CAISESGTVNQPQHF	TGTGCCATCAGTGAGTCGGGGACAGTCAATCAGCCCCAGCATTTT	TRBD1	TRBV10-3	TRBJ1-5	-
CASSLGTARDYGYTF	TGTGCCAGCAGCTTGGGGACCGCCAGGGACTATGGCTACACCTTC	-	TRBV5-4	TRBJ1-2	few
CASSFGAANSPLHF	TGTGCCAGCAGCTTCGGGGCCGCAAATTCACCCCTCCACTTT	-	TRBV11-2	TRBJ1-6	few
CASSSGRTGGFSNTF	TGTGCCAGCAGTTCCGGAAGGACAGGGGGCTTCTCCAACACCTTC	TRBD1	TRBV12-3/TRBV12-4	TRBJ1-2	many
CASRQTGLGNTIYF	TGTGCCAGCAGGCAAACAGGGTTGGGAAACACCATATATTTT	-	TRBV12-3/TRBV12-4	TRBJ1-3	few
CSASTGRDYGYTF	TGCAGTGCTAGCACAGGGAGGGACTATGGCTACACCTTC	-	TRBV20-1	TRBJ1-2	-
CASSLGQGGGYTF	TGTGCCAGCAGCTTGGGACAGGGGGGTGGCTACACCTTC	TRBD1	TRBV12-3/TRBV12-4	TRBJ1-2	many
CSAHDREPQPQHF	TGCAGTGCTCACGACAGGGAGCCTCAGCCCCAGCATTTT	TRBD1	TRBV20-1	TRBJ1-5	-
CASSVGSGPTVHEQFF	TGTGCCAGCAGCGTAGGATCGGGTCCCACCGTCCATGAGCAGTTCTTC	-	TRBV9	TRBJ2-1	many
CASSQEGSFGGGAQYF	TGTGCCAGCAGCCAAGAAGGGTCGTTCGGGGGTGGGGCCCAGTACTTC	-	TRBV4-2	TRBJ2-5	few
CASSVGQGISSNQPQHF	TGTGCCAGCAGCGTAGGACAGGGGATTTCGAGCAATCAGCCCCAGCATTTT	TRBD1	TRBV9	TRBJ1-5	few
CASSLRQKNEQYF	TGCGCCAGCAGCTTGCGTCAGAAAAACGAGCAGTACTTC	-	TRBV5-1	TRBJ2-7	many
CASSFRSLPLGSGANVLTF	TGTGCCAGCAGCTTCCGATCCCTTCCGCTTGGCTCTGGGGCCAACGTCCTGACTTTC	-	TRBV5-6	TRBJ2-6	-
CASSARAATSGQETQYF	TGTGCCAGCAGCGCGCGAGCTGCCACTAGCGGTCAAGAGACCCAGTACTTC	TRBD2	TRBV7-8	TRBJ2-5	many
CSARDLGGSAYEQYF	TGCAGTGCTAGAGATCTCGGAGGGTCTGCCTACGAGCAGTACTTC	-	TRBV20-1	TRBJ2-7	many
CASSAYRGVYTGELFF	TGTGCCAGCAGCGCCTACAGGGGAGTGTACACCGGGGAGCTGTTTTTT	TRBD1	TRBV9	TRBJ2-2	few
CASRSEQGYQETQYF	TGTGCCAGCAGATCAGAACAGGGTTACCAAGAGACCCAGTACTTC	-	TRBV6-2/TRBV6-3	TRBJ2-5	-
CASSFSTGSYEQYF	TGCGCCAGCAGCTTCTCGACAGGGAGCTACGAGCAGTACTTC	TRBD1	TRBV5-1	TRBJ2-7	many
CASSGTDYGYTF	TGCGCCAGCAGCGGGACCGACTATGGCTACACCTTC	-	TRBV5-1	TRBJ1-2	-